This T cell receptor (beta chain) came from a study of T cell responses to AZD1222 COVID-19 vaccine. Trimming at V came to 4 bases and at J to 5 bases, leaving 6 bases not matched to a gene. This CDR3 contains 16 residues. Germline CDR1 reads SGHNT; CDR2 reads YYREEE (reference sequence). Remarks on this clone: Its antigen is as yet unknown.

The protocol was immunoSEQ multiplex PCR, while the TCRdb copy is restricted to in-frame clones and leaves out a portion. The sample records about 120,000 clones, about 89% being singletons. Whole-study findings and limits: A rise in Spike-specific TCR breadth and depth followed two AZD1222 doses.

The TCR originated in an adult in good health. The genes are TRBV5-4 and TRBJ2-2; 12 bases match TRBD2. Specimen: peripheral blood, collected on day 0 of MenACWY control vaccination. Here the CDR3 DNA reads TGTGCCAGCAGCCTCCCGGGACTAGCGGGTACCGGGGAGCTGTTTTTT. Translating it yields CASSLPGLAGTGELFF.